These 32 T cell receptor beta chains were sequenced from one sample in a study of beta chain features in type 1 diabetes. Since all of the isolated RNA was reverse transcribed, expressed TCRB transcripts were what got sequenced. Sequenced by immunoSEQ multiplex PCR; TCRdb stores in-frame clones only, minus some. The table shows 900,000 or so clones, with 17% occurring only once. Sequenced material: naive CD4+ T cells from blood. The source is a woman in her late teens or twenties in good health.

The chain couples TRBV5-6 to TRBJ2-5, with D unclear. This CDR3 has 13 amino acids. Trimming took 4 bases from V and 5 from J, leaving 12 bases between them. Germline V gives CDR1 SGHDT, CDR2 YYEEEE. CDR3 DNA sequence: TGTGCCAGCAGCCGAGGTGTTGCCGAGACCCAGTACTTC. Amino acid sequence: CASSRGVAETQYF.

This clone was observed a few times. The chain combines TRBV29-1 with TRBJ2-1; 9 bases fit TRBD1. In germline, CDR1 is SQVTM, CDR2 ANQGSEA. The CDR3 extends over 14 amino acids. The trim removed 3 bases at V and 8 bases at J, leaving 8 bases unmatched. CDR3 nucleotides: TGCAGCGTTGAGGGACAGGGCGTTAGGGATGAGCAGTTCTTC. Translated: CSVEGQGVRDEQFF.

This clone showed up just a few times. The rearrangement uses TRBV7-6 and TRBJ2-1, with 9 bases identical to TRBD2. V lost 4 bases, J lost 6 bases, and 7 bases stayed unmatched. CDR1 and CDR2 from the germline V gene are SGHVS and FNYEAQ. The length of the CDR3 is 15 residues. DNA for the CDR3: TGTGCCAGCAGCTCTATAGCGGGAGCGGGCAATGAGCAGTTCTTC. Its translation: CASSSIAGAGNEQFF. Supplemented by reference TRBV7-6 and TRBJ2-1, the full variable domain reads GAGVSQSPRYKVTKRGQDVALRCDPISGHVSLYWYRQALGQGPEFLTYFNYEAQQDKSGLPNDRFSAERPEGSISTLTIQRTEQRDSAMYRCASSSIAGAGNEQFFGPGTRLTVL.

The V and J genes are TRBV7-3 and TRBJ1-5; D gene uncertain. This CDR3 region has 15 residues. Trimming stripped 1 base from V and 3 bases from J, with 10 bases between. Germline V gene data show CDR1 as SGHTA and CDR2 as FQGTGA. The CDR3 bases are TGTGCCAGCAGCTTAATGAGGCGAAACAATCAGCCCCAGCATTTT. As protein: CASSLMRRNNQPQHF.

This clone was seen more than once but under ten times. The rearrangement joins TRBV9 to TRBJ2-1; no firm D call. This CDR3 is built from 13 residues. Trimming left V 0 bases short and J 10 bases short, with 11 bases between. Germline V gene data show CDR1 as SGDLS and CDR2 as YYNGEE. CDR3 nucleotide sequence: TGTGCCAGCAGCGTAGGCGTGTTGGGCGAGCAGTTCTTC. Its translation: CASSVGVLGEQFF.

As for this clone: One end of the junction varies from germline; a read error may be responsible. The chain recombines TRBV6-1 with TRBJ1-4; 9 bases are a match to TRBD1. This CDR3 comprises 16 residues. Germline values: CDR1 MNHNS, CDR2 SASEGT. CDR3 loop: CASSVTGGPTNEKLFF. As DNA, the CDR3 is TGTGCAAGCAGTGTGACAGGGGGTCCAACTAATGAAAAACTGTTTTTT.

V usage is TRBV5-1 and J usage is TRBJ2-1, with 11 bases identical to TRBD2. The V gene's germline CDR1 is SGHRS and CDR2 YFSETQ. The J segment lost 4 bases and the V segment lost 4 bases, leaving 7 bases of the junction unmatched. This CDR3 is 16 amino acids long. The CDR3 region is CASSPGLAELYNEQFF. CDR3 bases: TGCGCCAGCAGCCCGGGACTAGCGGAACTATACAATGAGCAGTTCTTC.

This clone was picked up a small number of times. This chain uses TRBV19 with TRBJ2-1; D gene ambiguous. The V and J ends lost 3 bases and 0 bases respectively, with 12 bases between them. The germline V gene has CDR1 LNHDA and CDR2 SQIVND (reference sequence). The CDR3 runs 16 residues. For the CDR3, the DNA is TGTGCCAGTAGTATTCTAACGGTGAGCTCCTACAATGAGCAGTTCTTC. Translating it yields CASSILTVSSYNEQFF.

As for this clone: The sample carries other DNA sequences with the same CDR3. DNA of the CDR3: TGTGCCAGCAGTTATCGGGGTGAGCAGTTCTTC. This encodes CASSYRGEQFF. The V call is TRBV6-5, the J call TRBJ2-1; TRBD2 might be the D (5 bases). There are 11 residues in the CDR3. Trimming took off 3 bases at V and 9 bases at J, with 6 bases between the two ends. The germline CDR1 and CDR2 sequences are MNHEY and SVGAGI.

This sequence joins TRBV7-9 and TRBJ2-1, with D possibly TRBD2 on 6 matching bases. CDR1 and CDR2 (germline): SEHNR, FQNEAQ (reference sequence). The CDR3 extends over 14 amino acids. V dropped 5 bases and J dropped 8 bases, with 16 bases sitting between them. The CDR3: CASSLFGSGDEQFF. The CDR3 nucleotides read TGTGCCAGCAGCCTTTTTGGTAGCGGCGATGAGCAGTTCTTC.

This rearrangement joins TRBV5-1 to TRBJ2-3; TRBD2 aligns across 9 bases. The CDR3 consists of 16 residues. Germline V gene sequence: CDR1 SGHRS, CDR2 YFSETQ. Trimming at V came to 0 bases and at J to 5 bases, leaving 7 bases not matched to a gene. This CDR3 reads CASSLASSGNLDTQYF. The DNA for the CDR3 is TGCGCCAGCAGCTTGGCGTCTAGCGGGAACCTAGATACGCAGTATTTT.

This chain joins TRBV5-1 and TRBJ2-1; TRBD2 aligns across 9 bases. V lost 4 bases to trimming and J lost 5 bases; unmatched junction nucleotides: 10. The CDR3 is 16 residues long. Germline lookup yields CDR1 SGHRS and CDR2 YFSETQ. CDR3 sequence: CASSLIAGVSNNEQFF. Written as DNA, the CDR3 is TGCGCCAGCAGCCTGATAGCGGGAGTGTCTAACAATGAGCAGTTCTTC.

This clone was recorded a few times. Other DNA sequences in the sample encode the same CDR3. The CDR3 nucleotides are TGTGCCAGTAGTACCGGGACTAGCGGGAGGAATGAGCAGTTCTTC. This encodes CASSTGTSGRNEQFF. This chain joins TRBV19 and TRBJ2-1; 15 bases map to TRBD2. The junction had 2 bases not matched to a gene; V was cut back by 4 bases and J by 7 bases. CDR1 and CDR2 (germline): LNHDA, SQIVND (reference sequence). The CDR3 covers 15 residues.

The chain links TRBV28 to TRBJ2-2, with TRBD2 matching over 11 bases. CDR1 is MDHEN, CDR2 SYDVKM, per germline. With V trimmed by 4 bases and J by 4 bases, 11 bases remained unmatched. The CDR3 sequence is 18 residues long. CDR3 bases: TGTGCCAGCAGTTACCCCCTGGGACTAGCGGCAATCACCGGGGAGCTGTTTTTT. It codes for CASSYPLGLAAITGELFF. The complete variable domain, with remaining parts taken from reference TRBV28 and TRBJ2-2, reads DVKVTQSSRYLVKRTGEKVFLECVQDMDHENMFWYRQDPGLGLRLIYFSYDVKMKEKGDIPEGYSVSREKKERFSLILESASTNQTSMYLCASSYPLGLAAITGELFFGEGSRLTVL.

In regard to this clone: Other DNA sequences in the same sample also yield this CDR3. The chain has TRBV7-2 and TRBJ1-1; 8 bases match TRBD1. The CDR3 totals 15 residues. Trimming removed 6 bases from V and 3 bases from J; junction bases left unmatched: 9. Germline V gene lookup returns CDR1 SGHTA and CDR2 FQGNSA. The CDR3 loop reads CASSNRDRRHTEAFF. In DNA form, the CDR3 reads TGTGCCAGCAGTAACCGGGACAGGAGGCACACTGAAGCTTTCTTT.

This chain uses TRBV4-2 with TRBJ2-7, with a possible D match to TRBD2 (6 bases). The CDR3 runs 16 residues. Germline V gives CDR1 LGHNA, CDR2 YNFKEQ. V was cut by 1 base and J by 2 bases, with 15 bases left in between. This CDR3 reads CASSQGGLAVTYEQYF. The CDR3 DNA is TGTGCCAGCAGCCAAGGGGGGTTAGCGGTAACCTACGAGCAGTACTTC.

The chain has TRBV2 and TRBJ2-3, with D tentatively TRBD1 (5 bases). Germline values: CDR1 SNHLY, CDR2 FYNNEI. V was clipped by 4 bases and J by 2 bases, with 10 bases between them. CDR3 length: 14 residues. CDR3 in amino acids: CASSGQSYTDTQYF. Written as DNA, the CDR3 is TGTGCCAGCAGTGGACAGTCCTACACAGATACGCAGTATTTT.

The gene calls are TRBV18 and TRBJ1-5; TRBD1 matches 7 bases. The germline V gene has CDR1 KGHSH and CDR2 LQKENI. The V segment lost 5 bases and the J segment 7 bases; nucleotides outside the gene matches: 5. CDR3 length equals 13 residues. The CDR3 reads CASSLQGLQPQHF. The CDR3, as DNA: TGTGCCAGCTCATTACAGGGGTTACAGCCCCAGCATTTT.

Details on this clone: Other DNA sequences in this sample translate to the same CDR3. This chain connects TRBV7-9 to TRBJ2-2; 8 nucleotides agree with TRBD1. The CDR3 spans 13 residues. Trimming removed 4 bases from V and 6 bases from J; junction bases left unmatched: 1. Germline loops: CDR1 SEHNR, CDR2 FQNEAQ (reference sequence). The CDR3 region is CASSSTGAGELFF. CDR3 DNA sequence: TGTGCCAGCAGCTCGACAGGGGCCGGGGAGCTGTTTTTT.

For this clone: Other DNA sequences in this sample translate to the same CDR3. The chain employs TRBV28 and TRBJ1-5; no reliable D call. This CDR3 has 12 amino acids. Trimming pared 2 bases from V and 7 bases from J, leaving 6 bases between. Germline values: CDR1 MDHEN, CDR2 SYDVKM. In DNA, the CDR3 is TGTGCCAGCAGTTTAAGCGGACAGCCCCAGCATTTT. Its translation: CASSLSGQPQHF. The variable domain in full, with the rest retrieved from reference TRBV28 and TRBJ1-5, is DVKVTQSSRYLVKRTGEKVFLECVQDMDHENMFWYRQDPGLGLRLIYFSYDVKMKEKGDIPEGYSVSREKKERFSLILESASTNQTSMYLCASSLSGQPQHFGDGTRLSIL.

The table lists this clone with a count of one. The V call is TRBV4-1, the J call TRBJ1-6, with D perhaps TRBD1 (5 bases). Germline CDR1 and CDR2: MGHRA and YSYEKL. The V and J ends lost 3 bases and 7 bases respectively, with 16 bases between them. The CDR3 spans 16 residues. The CDR3 is CASSHTFGGRNSPLHF. The CDR3 nucleotides are TGCGCCAGCAGCCATACCTTTGGGGGGAGAAATTCACCCCTCCACTTT.

This chain connects TRBV7-9 to TRBJ1-3; D not certain. Trimming took 5 bases from V and 7 from J, leaving 12 bases between them. The CDR3 is made up of 13 amino acids. Germline V gives CDR1 SEHNR, CDR2 FQNEAQ (reference sequence). This CDR3 reads CASSTHSRNTIYF. The CDR3 nucleotides read TGTGCCAGCAGCACCCACTCGAGGAACACCATATATTTT. The complete variable domain, with remaining parts taken from reference TRBV7-9 and TRBJ1-3, reads DTGVSQNPRHKITKRGQNVTFRCDPISEHNRLYWYRQTLGQGPEFLTYFQNEAQLEKSRLLSDRFSAERPKGSFSTLEIQRTEQGDSAMYLCASSTHSRNTIYFGEGSWLTVV.

The V and J genes are TRBV7-2 and TRBJ2-2, with D unresolved. There are 16 residues in the CDR3. V was cut by 3 bases and J by 1 base, with 12 bases left in between. Germline V lookup: CDR1 SGHTA, CDR2 FQGNSA. Here the CDR3 reads CASSFVYQLNTGELFF. Written as DNA, the CDR3 is TGTGCCAGCAGCTTCGTTTACCAGTTGAACACCGGGGAGCTGTTTTTT.

This clone appeared a few times. The chain recombines TRBV20-1 with TRBJ2-7; D unclear. The CDR3 totals 11 residues. Germline loops: CDR1 DFQATT, CDR2 SNEGSKA (reference sequence). Trimming took 6 bases from V and 3 from J, leaving 9 bases between them. CDR3 loop: CSANRNYEQYF. The CDR3 bases are TGCAGTGCCAACCGAAACTACGAGCAGTACTTC.

This clone was seen only a few times. The chain joins TRBV7-2 to TRBJ2-6; no definite D call. Germline V gene data show CDR1 as SGHTA and CDR2 as FQGNSA. Trimming cost V 1 base and J 0 bases, with 7 bases left between them. CDR3 size: 16 residues. CDR3 amino acids: CASSLERYSGANVLTF. CDR3 DNA: TGTGCCAGCAGCTTAGAAAGGTACTCTGGGGCCAACGTCCTGACTTTC.

The chain couples TRBV5-1 to TRBJ2-3; 7 positions agree with TRBD2. The length of the CDR3 is 15 residues. In germline, CDR1 is SGHRS, CDR2 YFSETQ. Losses at the gene ends were 2 bases for V and 0 bases for J; bases not matched to a gene: 3. CDR3 sequence reads: CASSFSSGSTDTQYF. CDR3 DNA: TGCGCCAGCAGCTTTTCTAGCGGTAGCACAGATACGCAGTATTTT.

The chain employs TRBV7-2 and TRBJ2-3, with D tentatively TRBD2 (6 bases). V gave up 3 bases and J gave up 4 bases, with 11 bases separating them. Per the germline V gene, CDR1 is SGHTA and CDR2 is FQGNSA. This CDR3 region has 14 residues. The CDR3, as DNA: TGTGCCAGCAGCTTGGCGGGGTGGGCAGATACGCAGTATTTT. It translates to CASSLAGWADTQYF. Full variable domain (outside the CDR3, taken from reference TRBV7-2 and TRBJ2-3): GAGVSQSPSNKVTEKGKDVELRCDPISGHTALYWYRQSLGQGLEFLIYFQGNSAPDKSGLPSDRFSAERTGGSVSTLTIQRTQQEDSAVYLCASSLAGWADTQYFGPGTRLTVL.

The chain combines TRBV5-1 with TRBJ2-7; D perhaps matches TRBD1 (5 bases). V lost 7 bases to trimming and J lost 0 bases, with 11 bases between them. Germline CDR1 and CDR2: SGHRS and YFSETQ. The CDR3 is 13 amino acids. The DNA of the CDR3 is TGCGCCAGCGTGGGGCAAAACTCCTACGAGCAGTACTTC. Residues: CASVGQNSYEQYF.

The chain recombines TRBV7-8 with TRBJ1-1, with a tentative D call TRBD1 (6 bases). This CDR3 comprises 16 residues. Germline loops: CDR1 SGHVS, CDR2 FQNEAQ. The V end was cut by 5 bases, the J end by 11 bases, with 27 bases between. The CDR3 protein is CASSLTRGRPLVRAFF. For the CDR3, the DNA is TGTGCCAGCAGCCTAACCAGGGGACGGCCCCTTGTGCGTGCTTTCTTT.

The chain couples TRBV11-2 to TRBJ2-5; no definite D call. The length of the CDR3 is 13 residues. Trimming cost V 2 bases and J 5 bases, with 9 bases left between them. CDR1 is SGHAT and CDR2 is FQNNGV in the germline V gene. The CDR3 coding sequence is TGTGCCAGCAGCTTAACCCCGGGTGAGACCCAGTACTTC. This sequence encodes CASSLTPGETQYF. Combining the CDR3 with reference TRBV11-2 and TRBJ2-5 gives the whole variable domain EAGVAQSPRYKIIEKRQSVAFWCNPISGHATLYWYQQILGQGPKLLIQFQNNGVVDDSQLPKDRFSAERLKGVDSTLKIQPAKLEDSAVYLCASSLTPGETQYFGPGTRLLVL.

This clone has a handful of counts. CDR3 sequence (DNA): TGCGCCAGCAGCCCCGACATGACCGTAGGAGGATATACGCAGTATTTT. As protein: CASSPDMTVGGYTQYF. The chain carries TRBV5-1 and TRBJ2-3, with D tentatively TRBD2 (5 bases). Germline loops: CDR1 SGHRS, CDR2 YFSETQ. The CDR3 loop spans 16 amino acids. Trimming shortened V by 4 bases and J by 7 bases, and 22 bases separated the two germline ends.

DNA for the CDR3: TGTACCAGCAGCTTAGTAAATTCCGGGGAGCTGTTTTTT. Its translation is CTSSLVNSGELFF. The V call is TRBV7-2, the J call TRBJ2-2; D is ambiguous. Trimming shortened V by 1 base and J by 6 bases, and 6 bases separated the two germline ends. This CDR3 is 13 amino acids long. Per germline, CDR1 SGHTA and CDR2 FQGNSA. Drawing the rest from reference TRBV7-2 and TRBJ2-2, the complete variable domain is GAGVSQSPSNKVTEKGKDVELRCDPISGHTALYWYRQSLGQGLEFLIYFQGNSAPDKSGLPSDRFSAERTGGSVSTLTIQRTQQEDSAVYLCTSSLVNSGELFFGEGSRLTVL.